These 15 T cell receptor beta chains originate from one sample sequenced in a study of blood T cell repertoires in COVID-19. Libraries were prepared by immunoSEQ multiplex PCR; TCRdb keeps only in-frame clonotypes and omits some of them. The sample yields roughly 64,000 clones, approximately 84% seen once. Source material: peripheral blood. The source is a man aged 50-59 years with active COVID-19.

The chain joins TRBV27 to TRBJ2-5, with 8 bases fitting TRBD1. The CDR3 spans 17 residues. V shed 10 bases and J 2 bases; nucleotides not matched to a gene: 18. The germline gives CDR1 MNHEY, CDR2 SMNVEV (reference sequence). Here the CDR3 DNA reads TGTGCCACCCGAAGATTCCGGACAGGGCCGGCACAAGAGACCCAGTACTTC. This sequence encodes CATRRFRTGPAQETQYF.

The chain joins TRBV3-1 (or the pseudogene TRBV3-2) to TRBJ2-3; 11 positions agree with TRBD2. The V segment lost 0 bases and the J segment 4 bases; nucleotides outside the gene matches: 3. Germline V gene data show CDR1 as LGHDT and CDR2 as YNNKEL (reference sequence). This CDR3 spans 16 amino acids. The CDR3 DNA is TGTGCCAGCAGCCAAGAGGTAGCGGGGGGGCCAGATACGCAGTATTTT. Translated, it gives CASSQEVAGGPDTQYF.

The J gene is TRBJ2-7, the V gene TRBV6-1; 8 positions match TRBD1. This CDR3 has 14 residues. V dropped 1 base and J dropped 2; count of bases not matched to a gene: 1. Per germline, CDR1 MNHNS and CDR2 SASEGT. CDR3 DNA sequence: TGTGCCAGCAGTGAAGTACAGGGGGCCTACGAGCAGTACTTC. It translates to CASSEVQGAYEQYF.

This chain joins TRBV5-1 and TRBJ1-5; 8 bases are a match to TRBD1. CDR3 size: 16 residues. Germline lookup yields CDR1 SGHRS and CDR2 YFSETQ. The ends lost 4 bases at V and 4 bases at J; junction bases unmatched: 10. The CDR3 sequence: CASSATRGLGNQPQHF. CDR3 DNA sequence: TGCGCCAGCAGCGCCACCAGGGGGCTAGGGAATCAGCCCCAGCATTTT.

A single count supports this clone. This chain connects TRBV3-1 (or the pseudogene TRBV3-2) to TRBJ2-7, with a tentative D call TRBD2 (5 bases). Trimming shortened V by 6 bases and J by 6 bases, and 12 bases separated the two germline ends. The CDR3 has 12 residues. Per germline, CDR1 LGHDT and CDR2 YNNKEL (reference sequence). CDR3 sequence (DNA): TGTGCCAGCAGAGAGGGTAGGGCCGAGCAGTACTTC. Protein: CASREGRAEQYF.

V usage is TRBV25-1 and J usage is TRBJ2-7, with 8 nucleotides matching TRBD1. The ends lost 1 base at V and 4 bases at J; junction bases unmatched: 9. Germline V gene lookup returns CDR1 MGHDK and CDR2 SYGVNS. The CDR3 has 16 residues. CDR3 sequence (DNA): TGTGCCAGCAGTGAATTTTCTCCAGGGGGCTCGTACGAGCAGTACTTC. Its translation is CASSEFSPGGSYEQYF.

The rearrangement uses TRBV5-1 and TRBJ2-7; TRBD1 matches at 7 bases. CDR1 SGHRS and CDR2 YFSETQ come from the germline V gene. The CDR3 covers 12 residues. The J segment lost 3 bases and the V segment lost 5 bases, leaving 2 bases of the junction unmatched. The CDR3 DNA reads TGCGCCAGCAGACGGGACAGCTACGAGCAGTACTTC. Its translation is CASRRDSYEQYF. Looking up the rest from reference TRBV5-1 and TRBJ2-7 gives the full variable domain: KAGVTQTPRYLIKTRGQQVTLSCSPISGHRSVSWYQQTPGQGLQFLFEYFSETQRNKGNFPGRFSGRQFSNSRSEMNVSTLELGDSALYLCASRRDSYEQYFGPGTRLTVT.

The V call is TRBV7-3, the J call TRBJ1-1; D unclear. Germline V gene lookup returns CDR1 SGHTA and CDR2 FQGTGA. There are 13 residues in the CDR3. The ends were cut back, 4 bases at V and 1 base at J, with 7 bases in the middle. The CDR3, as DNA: TGTGCCAGCAGCTCCGAGAGGAACACTGAAGCTTTCTTT. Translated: CASSSERNTEAFF.

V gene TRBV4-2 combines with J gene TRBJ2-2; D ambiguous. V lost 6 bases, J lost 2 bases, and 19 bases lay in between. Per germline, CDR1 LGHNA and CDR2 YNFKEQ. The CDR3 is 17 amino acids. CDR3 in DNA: TGTGCCAGCAGTCCTAGATCAGCTATGGGTAACACCGGGGAGCTGTTTTTT. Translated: CASSPRSAMGNTGELFF.

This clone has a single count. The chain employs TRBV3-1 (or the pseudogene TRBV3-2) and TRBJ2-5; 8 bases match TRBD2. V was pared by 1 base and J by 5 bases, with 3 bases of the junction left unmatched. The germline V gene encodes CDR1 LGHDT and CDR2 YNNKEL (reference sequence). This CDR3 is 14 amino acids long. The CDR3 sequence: CASSQAGGEETQYF. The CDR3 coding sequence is TGTGCCAGCAGCCAAGCGGGGGGGGAGGAGACCCAGTACTTC.

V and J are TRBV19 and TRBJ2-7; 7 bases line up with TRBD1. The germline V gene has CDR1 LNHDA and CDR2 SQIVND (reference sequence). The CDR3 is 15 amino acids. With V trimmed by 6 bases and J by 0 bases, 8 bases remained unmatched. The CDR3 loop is CASRSTGTDSYEQYF. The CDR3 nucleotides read TGTGCCAGTAGATCGACCGGGACAGACTCCTACGAGCAGTACTTC.

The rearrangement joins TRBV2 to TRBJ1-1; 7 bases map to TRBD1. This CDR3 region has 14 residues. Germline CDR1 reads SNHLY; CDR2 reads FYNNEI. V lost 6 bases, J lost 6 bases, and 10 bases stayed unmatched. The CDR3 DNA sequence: TGTGCCAGCAGCAACGACAGGGAACTACCTGAAGCTTTCTTT. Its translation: CASSNDRELPEAFF.

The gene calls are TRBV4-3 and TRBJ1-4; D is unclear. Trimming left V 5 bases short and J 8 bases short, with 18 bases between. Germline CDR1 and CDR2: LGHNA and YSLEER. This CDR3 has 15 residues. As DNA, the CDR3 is TGCGCCAGCAGCAGTAACCCAGGCAAAGGCGAAAAACTGTTTTTT. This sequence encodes CASSSNPGKGEKLFF.

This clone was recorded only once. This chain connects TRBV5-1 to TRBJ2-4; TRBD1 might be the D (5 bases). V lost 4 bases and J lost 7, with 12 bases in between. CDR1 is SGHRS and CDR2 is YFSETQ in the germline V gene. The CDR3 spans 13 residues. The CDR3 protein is CASSRGAGNIQYF. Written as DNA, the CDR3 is TGCGCCAGCAGCCGAGGAGCAGGGAACATTCAGTACTTC.

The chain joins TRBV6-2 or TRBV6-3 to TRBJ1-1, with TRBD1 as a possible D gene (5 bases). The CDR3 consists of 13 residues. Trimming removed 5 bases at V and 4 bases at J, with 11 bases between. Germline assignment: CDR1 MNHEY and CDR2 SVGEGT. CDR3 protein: CASSLVQVTEAFF. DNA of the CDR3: TGTGCCAGCAGTCTAGTACAGGTCACTGAAGCTTTCTTT.